The 24 T cell receptor beta chains given below trace back to one sample, sequenced in a study of blood T cell repertoires in COVID-19. This table comes from immunoSEQ multiplex PCR, and its TCRdb copy is limited to in-frame clones, with some not included. The table has approximately 230,000 clones, under 90% seen once. The source material was PBMCs or T cells enriched from blood (not recorded which). These receptors were taken from a middle-aged man who had recovered from COVID-19.

This clone was observed a single time. The chain links TRBV11-2 to TRBJ1-3, with D hard to call. This CDR3 spans 15 amino acids. Trimming removed 2 bases from V and 2 bases from J, with 10 bases in between. The germline gives CDR1 SGHAT, CDR2 FQNNGV. The CDR3 DNA is TGTGCCAGCAGCTTATCGCGGGGAACTGGAAACACCATATATTTT. Translation: CASSLSRGTGNTIYF.

The chain is built from TRBV4-3 and TRBJ2-7; perhaps TRBD2 as D (6 bases). Between the trimmed V and J ends, which lost 1 base and 7 bases, there was a span of 20 bases. The CDR3 is 16 amino acids. Per the germline V gene, CDR1 is LGHNA and CDR2 is YSLEER. The CDR3 here is CASSQGFGGETREQYF. For the CDR3, the DNA is TGCGCCAGCAGCCAAGGGTTTGGAGGGGAAACGAGGGAGCAGTACTTC.

The CDR3 DNA sequence: TGTGCCAGCAGCTTACCCCTAGCGGGGACCGGGGAGCTGTTTTTT. Amino acids: CASSLPLAGTGELFF. The V and J genes are TRBV7-3 and TRBJ2-2; 9 bases align to TRBD2. V lost 2 bases and J lost 5; bases outside the gene matches: 3. Germline assignment: CDR1 SGHTA and CDR2 FQGTGA. This CDR3 region has 15 residues.

A remark on this clone: Other DNA sequences in the same sample also yield this CDR3. The chain uses TRBV2 and TRBJ1-5, with D tentatively TRBD1 (6 bases). This CDR3 contains 13 residues. The V end was cut by 4 bases, the J end by 4 bases, with 8 bases between. The germline V gene has CDR1 SNHLY and CDR2 FYNNEI. CDR3 in DNA: TGTGCCAGCAGTGCGCAGGGGAATCAGCCCCAGCATTTT. As protein: CASSAQGNQPQHF. The whole variable domain, filled in from reference TRBV2 and TRBJ1-5, reads EPEVTQTPSHQVTQMGQEVILRCVPISNHLYFYWYRQILGQKVEFLVSFYNNEISEKSEIFDDQFSVERPDGSNFTLKIRSTKLEDSAMYFCASSAQGNQPQHFGDGTRLSIL.

CDR3 loop: CASSQQGYEQYF. CDR3 bases: TGTGCCAGCAGCCAACAGGGGTACGAGCAGTACTTC. The V gene is TRBV7-3, the J gene TRBJ2-7; TRBD1 agrees at 7 bases. This CDR3 spans 12 amino acids. CDR1 is SGHTA, CDR2 FQGTGA, per germline. After removal of 5 bases from V and 4 bases from J, the junction contained 2 bases not matched to a gene.

This chain joins TRBV3-1 (or the pseudogene TRBV3-2) and TRBJ1-1; D gene uncertain. The V end was cut by 3 bases, the J end by 3 bases, with 5 bases between. CDR1 and CDR2 (germline): LGHDT, YNNKEL (reference sequence). CDR3 length: 12 amino acids. The CDR3 spells CASSHLDTEAFF. As DNA, the CDR3 is TGTGCCAGCAGCCACCTTGACACTGAAGCTTTCTTT.

The gene calls are TRBV30 and TRBJ2-6; possible D gene TRBD2, 5 bases. This CDR3 is built from 17 residues. V lost 5 bases and J lost 0, with 17 bases in between. Germline assignment: CDR1 GTSNPN and CDR2 SVGIG (reference sequence). The CDR3 sequence: CAWVLGGLFSGANVLTF. DNA of the CDR3: TGTGCCTGGGTCCTGGGCGGGCTCTTCTCTGGGGCCAACGTCCTGACTTTC. The full variable domain, in which reference TRBV30 and TRBJ2-6 provide the parts outside the CDR3, is SQTIHQWPATLVQPVGSPLSLECTVEGTSNPNLYWYRQAAGRGLQLLFYSVGIGQISSEVPQNLSASRPQDRQFILSSKKLLLSDSGFYLCAWVLGGLFSGANVLTFGAGSRLTVL.

A word on this clone: The sample holds other DNA sequences that translate to the same CDR3. CDR3 residues: CASSPDSSYEQYF. The CDR3 bases are TGTGCCAGCTCACCAGACAGCTCCTACGAGCAGTACTTC. This sequence joins TRBV18 and TRBJ2-7, with D perhaps matching TRBD1 (5 bases). The germline V and J ends were trimmed by 2 bases and 0 bases, with 5 bases remaining between them. Germline CDR1 KGHSH, CDR2 LQKENI. This CDR3 comprises 13 residues. Filled out from reference TRBV18 and TRBJ2-7, the complete variable domain reads NAGVMQNPRHLVRRRGQEARLRCSPMKGHSHVYWYRQLPEEGLKFMVYLQKENIIDESGMPKERFSAEFPKEGPSILRIQQVVRGDSAAYFCASSPDSSYEQYFGPGTRLTVT.

The table lists this clone with a count of one. CDR3 amino acids: CASRVGNSGPYEQYF. CDR3 nucleotides: TGTGCCAGCAGGGTCGGGAATAGCGGCCCCTACGAGCAGTACTTC. The gene calls are TRBV7-2 and TRBJ2-7; a possible D gene is TRBD2 (6 bases). The CDR3 has 15 residues. Germline-derived CDR1 and CDR2 are SGHTA and FQGNSA. Deletions cut 6 bases from V and 2 bases from J, with 17 bases between.

The table lists this clone with a count of one. The chain links TRBV2 to TRBJ1-5; 10 nucleotides match TRBD1. CDR1 and CDR2 from the germline V gene are SNHLY and FYNNEI. V was clipped by 6 bases and J by 4 bases; unmatched bases: 3. This CDR3 region has 14 residues. The CDR3 reads CASRGTGDNQPQHF. The DNA of the CDR3 is TGTGCCAGCAGGGGGACAGGGGATAATCAGCCCCAGCATTTT.

About this clone itself: Distinct nucleotide sequences in the sample also encode this CDR3. V usage is TRBV5-1 and J usage is TRBJ2-3; a possible D gene is TRBD1 (6 bases). The CDR3 length is 14 residues. Trimming left V 3 bases short and J 0 bases short, with 8 bases between. Germline V gene data show CDR1 as SGHRS and CDR2 as YFSETQ. The CDR3 nucleotides read TGCGCCAGCAGCTCCGGACAGAGCACAGATACGCAGTATTTT. Translating gives CASSSGQSTDTQYF.

The chain has TRBV2 and TRBJ1-1; the match to TRBD1 covers 7 bases. The CDR3 is made up of 14 amino acids. The junction had 4 bases not matched to a gene; V was cut back by 4 bases and J by 2 bases. Germline V gene lookup returns CDR1 SNHLY and CDR2 FYNNEI. The CDR3 loop is CASSVGGGNTEAFF. CDR3 nucleotide sequence: TGTGCCAGCAGTGTCGGAGGGGGCAACACTGAAGCTTTCTTT.

J is TRBJ2-7 and V is TRBV28; the match to TRBD2 covers 15 bases. The CDR3 totals 20 residues. From germline, CDR1 is MDHEN and CDR2 SYDVKM. Losses at the gene ends were 8 bases for V and 2 bases for J; bases not matched to a gene: 19. The CDR3 loop is CASRPLPGLAGGLNTYEQYF. In DNA, the CDR3 is TGTGCCAGCCGACCTTTACCGGGACTAGCGGGAGGCCTGAATACCTACGAGCAGTACTTC.

The gene calls are TRBV6-6 and TRBJ2-1, with TRBD2 matching over 10 bases. V shed 6 bases and J 8 bases; nucleotides not matched to a gene: 7. Germline V CDR1 and CDR2: MNHNY, SVGAGI (reference sequence). The CDR3 covers 14 residues. CDR3 loop: CASRGTSAGDEQFF. The DNA for the CDR3 is TGTGCCAGCAGAGGGACTAGCGCGGGGGATGAGCAGTTCTTC.

The chain has TRBV4-1 and TRBJ2-1; the match to TRBD2 covers 12 bases. V trimming: 0 bases; J trimming: 7 bases; junction bases outside the gene matches: 7. CDR3 length equals 17 residues. Germline loops: CDR1 MGHRA, CDR2 YSYEKL. This chain's CDR3 is CASSQEIGLAGGNEQFF. As DNA, the CDR3 is TGCGCCAGCAGCCAAGAAATTGGTCTAGCGGGAGGGAATGAGCAGTTCTTC.

The rearrangement uses TRBV6-5 and TRBJ1-1; D is unresolved. The CDR3 is 15 amino acids. CDR1 is MNHEY, CDR2 SVGAGI, per germline. The V and J ends lost 0 bases and 3 bases respectively, with 11 bases between them. Written as DNA, the CDR3 is TGTGCCAGCAGTTACTCGTTGACGGACTACACTGAAGCTTTCTTT. This translates into CASSYSLTDYTEAFF.

The rearrangement links TRBV5-1 to TRBJ1-1; D remains unclear. Germline V gene lookup returns CDR1 SGHRS and CDR2 YFSETQ. The V end was cut by 0 bases, the J end by 4 bases, with 7 bases between. The CDR3 consists of 13 residues. As DNA, the CDR3 is TGCGCCAGCAGCTTGGCAACGGGCACTGAAGCTTTCTTT. Its translation is CASSLATGTEAFF.

The chain has TRBV27 and TRBJ2-1; 7 bases fit TRBD2. Looked up from germline, CDR1 is MNHEY and CDR2 is SMNVEV (reference sequence). The ends lost 3 bases at V and 0 bases at J; junction bases unmatched: 17. The CDR3 has 20 amino acids. As DNA, the CDR3 is TGTGCCAGCAGTTTCCGCCCGGGACTATCCCCTACTTACTCCTACAATGAGCAGTTCTTC. This translates into CASSFRPGLSPTYSYNEQFF.

The V gene is TRBV5-5, the J gene TRBJ2-7; 9 nucleotides align to TRBD1. V was pared by 0 bases and J by 3 bases, with 1 base of the junction left unmatched. CDR1 SGHKS and CDR2 YYEKEE come from the germline V gene (reference sequence). The CDR3 has 14 residues. The chain's CDR3 is CASSLEDRGYEQYF. Written as DNA, the CDR3 is TGTGCCAGCAGCTTGGAGGACAGGGGCTACGAGCAGTACTTC. The full variable domain, completed using reference TRBV5-5 and TRBJ2-7, is DAGVTQSPTHLIKTRGQQVTLRCSPISGHKSVSWYQQVLGQGPQFIFQYYEKEERGRGNFPDRFSARQFPNYSSELNVNALLLGDSALYLCASSLEDRGYEQYFGPGTRLTVT.

J is TRBJ2-5 and V is TRBV30, with D possibly matching TRBD2 (5 bases). Germline V gives CDR1 GTSNPN, CDR2 SVGIG (reference sequence). V gave up 0 bases and J gave up 4 bases, with 12 bases separating them. This CDR3 is built from 14 residues. The CDR3 DNA follows: TGTGCCTGGAGTGTAGGGCTAGCCGGAGAGACCCAGTACTTC. Protein sequence: CAWSVGLAGETQYF.

V usage is TRBV29-1 and J usage is TRBJ2-2; D possibly corresponds to TRBD1 (6 bases). Looked up from germline, CDR1 is SQVTM and CDR2 is ANQGSEA. The length of the CDR3 is 13 residues. The V and J ends lost 3 bases and 5 bases respectively, with 10 bases between them. DNA of the CDR3: TGCAGCGTTGAGGGACAAACGACCGGGGAGCTGTTTTTT. Protein product: CSVEGQTTGELFF.

V gene TRBV4-1 combines with J gene TRBJ2-3, with TRBD1 matching over 10 bases. Trimming cost V 4 bases and J 5 bases; bases outside gene matches: 9. Germline values: CDR1 MGHRA, CDR2 YSYEKL. This CDR3 comprises 16 residues. CDR3 bases: TGCGCCAGCAGCCCCACCGGGACAGGGGCGCGAGATACGCAGTATTTT. Protein sequence: CASSPTGTGARDTQYF.

The genes are TRBV27 and TRBJ1-1; TRBD1 matches at 8 bases. Germline V gives CDR1 MNHEY, CDR2 SMNVEV (reference sequence). The CDR3 contains 16 residues. With 4 bases clipped from V and 5 bases from J, the junction kept 12 bases outside the gene matches. CDR3 DNA: TGTGCCAGCAGTTATTCCAGGGGGCGCCGGGGAACTGAAGCTTTCTTT. Translated: CASSYSRGRRGTEAFF.

This clone was detected only once. The V and J genes are TRBV9 and TRBJ1-1; D call uncertain. CDR3 length equals 13 residues. From germline, CDR1 is SGDLS and CDR2 YYNGEE. Trimming removed 1 base from V and 0 bases from J, with 4 bases in between. CDR3 protein: CASSVQVNTEAFF. CDR3 in DNA: TGTGCCAGCAGCGTACAGGTGAACACTGAAGCTTTCTTT.